This TCR beta chain was observed in a study of blood T cell repertoires in COVID-19 (dated by TCRdb to about 2020). Background for the entire study: The collaborator samples originated in the United States, Italy and Spain and spanned the acute and convalescent phases of COVID-19. HLA class I and class II types, where available, came from metadata supplied by the sample provider rather than from assay-based typing. The prospective study material was composed of cDNA or gDNA derived from T cells, B-cell-depleted T cells, or PBMCs. Samples were obtained from the ongoing ImmuneRACE study (first 160 participants) and from 1,000 to 1,500 subjects provided by 6 global collaborators. A freely available public database, intended as a resource for researchers studying the immune response to SARS-CoV-2, is where the repertoires were released. The dataset comprised deeply sampled blood TCRbeta repertoires from subjects exposed to, actively infected with, or recovered from COVID-19. Sample metadata almost always included a de-identified subject ID, COVID-19 status, age in years and sex. Results and caveats for the whole study, not just this receptor: How much clinical and demographic metadata was included differed by source and by participant, and the metadata was provided uncurated.

There are 20 amino acids in the CDR3, from cysteine to phenylalanine inclusive. The DNA shown is the 60-base CDR3, in frame from base 1. CDR1 and CDR2 were assigned from the germline V gene (reference sequence) as LGHDT and YNNKEL. The germline V end is reduced by 2 bases and the J end by 10 bases; junction bases left unmatched: 23. TCRbeta CDR3 regions were amplified from genomic DNA using the immunoSEQ Assay, a bias-controlled multiplex PCR. The paper's processing steps were these. The number of nucleated cells in each sample was estimated from the amplification of reference gene primers within the assay. To quantify the absolute abundance of each unique TCRbeta CDR3 rearrangement, sequence reads were collapsed and filtered. For each sample, productive Simpson clonality was calculated as the square root of Simpson's diversity index across productive rearrangements. The table comes from immuneACCESS by way of TCRdb, which keeps in-frame sequences with V and J called. Part of the clones is missing from these tables; in studies checked, under half for an unresolved V gene and the rest for unknown reasons. That table is the source of V, J and clone size, and D and trimming were worked out from the DNA. The sample data list 190,000 or so clones, and 85% to 95% of these were observed just once. Roughly 0.76% of the sample is in the top ten clones.

About this clone: Its target antigen remains unknown. Within one base of it there is no much larger clone, and no base qualities were kept.

One collaborating source in Seattle enrolled patients during active infection and followed them longitudinally through the course of disease. Collaborating institutions collected whole blood in K2EDTA tubes following their own protocols. For TCRbeta analysis, collaborator samples were shipped as frozen whole blood, as isolated PBMCs, or as DNA extracted from either sample type. The V and J genes are TRBV3-1 (or the pseudogene TRBV3-2) and TRBJ2-1; TRBD1 matches 10 bases in the middle. The source material was peripheral blood. This TCR was sampled from a man younger than 45 with COVID-19, enrolled during active disease. The bases are TGTGCCAGCAGCCAAAGTTGGGCTCTCAAGCCGGGACAGGGGTTTGGCGAGCAGTTCTTC. This gives the protein CASSQSWALKPGQGFGEQFF.